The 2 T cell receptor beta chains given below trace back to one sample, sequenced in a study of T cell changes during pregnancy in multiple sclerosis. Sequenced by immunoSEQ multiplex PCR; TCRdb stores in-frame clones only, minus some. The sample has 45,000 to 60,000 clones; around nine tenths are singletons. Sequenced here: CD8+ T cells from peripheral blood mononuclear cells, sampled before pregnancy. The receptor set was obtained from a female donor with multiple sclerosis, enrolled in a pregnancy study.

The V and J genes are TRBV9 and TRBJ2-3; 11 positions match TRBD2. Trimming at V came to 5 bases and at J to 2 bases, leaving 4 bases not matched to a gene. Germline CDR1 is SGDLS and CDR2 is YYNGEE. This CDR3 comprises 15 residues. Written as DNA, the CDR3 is TGTGCCAGCAGTAGCGGGGGGGCTTCCACAGATACGCAGTATTTT. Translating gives CASSSGGASTDTQYF.

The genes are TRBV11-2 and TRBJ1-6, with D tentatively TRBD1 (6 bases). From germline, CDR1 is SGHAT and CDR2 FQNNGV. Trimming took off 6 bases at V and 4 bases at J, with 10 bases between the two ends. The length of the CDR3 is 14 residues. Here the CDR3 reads CASRLDSYNSPLHF. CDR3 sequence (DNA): TGTGCCAGCAGGTTGGACAGTTATAATTCACCCCTCCACTTT.